One T cell receptor (beta chain) is described in this entry. The antigen is unknown. Some clones are missing from TCRdb's copy, which holds only in-frame ones; the method was immunoSEQ multiplex PCR. The sample shows more than 300,000 clones, roughly 90% of them seen only once. Treatment in this sample: around 19 received Ad26.COV2.S at low or high dose, single or two shots; 5 received placebo; per-sample allocation not given. The investigators took samples on day 63 after the first vaccine or placebo injection. The sample comes from a study of Ad26.COV2.S vaccination and SARS-CoV-2 variants. Whole-study results and caveats: Vaccine and placebo recipients had similar non-spike TCR breadth. In TCR breadth and depth analyses, total T cell responses may have been underestimated.

The V and J ends lost 6 bases and 0 bases respectively, with 11 bases between them. Germline assignment: CDR1 MDHEN and CDR2 SYDVKM. The CDR3 contains 15 residues. The V and J genes are TRBV28 and TRBJ1-4; D remains ambiguous. Sequencing was performed on peripheral blood, taken in a trial of Ad26.COV2.S vaccine versus placebo. The receptor was derived from a person between 18 and 60 years old who received the Ad26.COV2.S COVID-19 vaccine or a placebo. CDR3 sequence: CASSPPGATNEKLFF. In nucleotides, the CDR3 is TGTGCCAGCAGCCCCCCGGGAGCAACTAATGAAAAACTGTTTTTT.